The source of this T cell receptor (beta chain) is a study of identical twins. The CDR3 runs 17 residues. Trimming stripped 1 base from V and 4 bases from J, with 17 bases between. Germline-derived CDR1 and CDR2 are MGHRA and YSYEKL. TCRdb independently ran MiXCR on the 5' RACE reads; one entry per CDR3 protein. The top ten clones hold 0.91% of a sample with 500,000 or so distinct CDR3 sequences, about 20% of them seen once. Study outcomes and limitations: Twins shared out-of-frame alpha sequences with excess low generation probability.

A remark on this clonotype: Its specificity is unknown.

This same sample was also taken into another study, of T cells expressing NK-cell markers. That source notes: One of the eight sequenced donors was seronegative, whereas the other seven were HCMV-seropositive.

The chain has TRBV4-1 and TRBJ2-1; a possible D gene is TRBD1 (6 bases). The sequencing sample was made of CD4+ T cells sorted from blood. This TCR was sampled from a woman in her late teens or twenties in good health. DNA of the CDR3: TGCGCCAGCAGCCAAGCCTCCCTAGGGGGAACTTACAATGAGCAGTTCTTC. Its protein is CASSQASLGGTYNEQFF.